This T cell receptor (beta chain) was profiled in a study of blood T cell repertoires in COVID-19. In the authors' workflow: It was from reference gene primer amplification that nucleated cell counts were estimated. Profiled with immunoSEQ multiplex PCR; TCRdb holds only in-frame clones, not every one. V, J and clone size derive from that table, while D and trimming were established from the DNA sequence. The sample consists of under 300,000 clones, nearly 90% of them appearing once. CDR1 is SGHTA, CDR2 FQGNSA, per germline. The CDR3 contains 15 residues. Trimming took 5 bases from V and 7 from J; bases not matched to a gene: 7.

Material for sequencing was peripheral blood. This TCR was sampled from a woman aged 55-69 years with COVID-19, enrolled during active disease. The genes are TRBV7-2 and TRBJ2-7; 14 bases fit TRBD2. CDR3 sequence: CASSTTSGGAVEQYF. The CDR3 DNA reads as TGTGCCAGCAGCACGACTAGCGGGGGGGCGGTTGAGCAGTACTTC.